The sample holds a few counts of the clone carrying this TCR beta chain. The entry originates in a study of control samples from healthy donors and cancer patients. Only in-frame clones appear in the TCRdb table, and some are missing; sequencing was by immunoSEQ multiplex PCR. The sample contains roughly 80,000 clones, just under 90% of which appear only once. V lost 1 base to trimming and J lost 4 bases, with 12 bases between them. Germline CDR1 is SGHRS and CDR2 is YFSETQ. The CDR3 length is 14 residues. This clonotype was obtained from a man in his forties or fifties in good health. The rearrangement links TRBV5-1 to TRBJ2-7; D might be TRBD1 (6 bases). Sequenced sample: blood. CDR3 bases: TGCGCCAGCAGCTTGCCAGGGGTTGGATACGAGCAGTACTTC. Translating gives CASSLPGVGYEQYF.